This passage covers 8 T cell receptor beta chains from one sample sequenced in a study of CD8+ T cells in alopecia areata. cDNA prepared by RNA extraction and subsequent reverse transcription served as the template for sequencing. Data came from immunoSEQ multiplex PCR; TCRdb stores just in-frame clones and leaves some out. The sample lists about 12,000 clones, around 50% occurring once. It was from alopecia areata patients that lesional scalp punch biopsies and peripheral blood were collected. Sequenced: skin. These receptors all stem from a human donor with alopecia areata.

The rearrangement uses TRBV19 and TRBJ1-5; D not certain. CDR3 length: 14 amino acids. Germline CDR1 LNHDA, CDR2 SQIVND (reference sequence). V dropped 3 bases and J dropped 1 base, with 7 bases sitting between them. As DNA, the CDR3 is TGTGCCAGTAGTATTCGGGCAAGCAATCAGCCCCAGCATTTT. Protein product: CASSIRASNQPQHF.

This clone was detected only a few times. The chain couples TRBV7-2 to TRBJ2-7, with D tentatively TRBD1 (5 bases). The CDR3 extends over 12 amino acids. The germline V gene has CDR1 SGHTA and CDR2 FQGNSA. Trimming pared 5 bases from V and 0 bases from J, leaving 5 bases between. The CDR3 DNA follows: TGTGCCAGCAGCGGGGCCTCCTACGAGCAGTACTTC. It yields the protein CASSGASYEQYF. The complete variable domain, with remaining parts taken from reference TRBV7-2 and TRBJ2-7, reads GAGVSQSPSNKVTEKGKDVELRCDPISGHTALYWYRQSLGQGLEFLIYFQGNSAPDKSGLPSDRFSAERTGGSVSTLTIQRTQQEDSAVYLCASSGASYEQYFGPGTRLTVT.

This sequence joins TRBV5-1 and TRBJ2-6; 9 nucleotides match TRBD1. The CDR3 extends over 20 amino acids. V lost 4 bases to trimming and J lost 0 bases; unmatched junction nucleotides: 14. Germline-derived CDR1 and CDR2 are SGHRS and YFSETQ. The CDR3 DNA reads as TGCGCCAGCAGCAAAAGACAGGGGGATGTGAGGAACTCTGGGGCCAACGTCCTGACTTTC. Translated, it gives CASSKRQGDVRNSGANVLTF.

The count of this clone is one. CDR3 in DNA: TGCAGCGTTGAACGTGGGAGGTTGAACAATGAGCAGTTCTTC. The encoded protein is CSVERGRLNNEQFF. The gene calls are TRBV29-1 and TRBJ2-1; a weak D match, TRBD2 (6 bases). Germline CDR1 SQVTM, CDR2 ANQGSEA. With 2 bases removed from V and 5 bases from J, the gap between germline ends came to 13 bases. CDR3 size: 14 residues.

The chain links TRBV5-8 to TRBJ1-2; 7 nucleotides line up with TRBD1. Looked up from germline, CDR1 is SGHTS and CDR2 is YDEGEE. With 3 bases clipped from V and 6 bases from J, the junction kept 8 bases outside the gene matches. The CDR3 loop spans 14 amino acids. The CDR3 here is CASSSIRQGHGYTF. The CDR3 coding sequence is TGTGCCAGCAGCTCGATACGACAGGGCCATGGCTACACCTTC.

This chain uses TRBV7-2 with TRBJ2-1; no definite D call. This CDR3 has 17 amino acids. Trimming took off 0 bases at V and 0 bases at J, with 12 bases between the two ends. Germline loops: CDR1 SGHTA, CDR2 FQGNSA. DNA of the CDR3: TGTGCCAGCAGCTTAGCCATAAACGCCCACTCCTACAATGAGCAGTTCTTC. Protein sequence: CASSLAINAHSYNEQFF.

The chain has TRBV6-5 and TRBJ1-1; D possibly corresponds to TRBD1 (6 bases). The CDR3 has 12 amino acids. V was trimmed by 4 bases and J by 10 bases, leaving 13 bases between them. Germline loops: CDR1 MNHEY, CDR2 SVGAGI. The chain's CDR3 is CASSLPQGRAFF. CDR3 DNA: TGTGCCAGCAGTTTGCCCCAGGGGAGAGCTTTCTTT.

The chain couples TRBV7-2 to TRBJ2-7; D unresolved. Per the germline V gene, CDR1 is SGHTA and CDR2 is FQGNSA. This CDR3 comprises 15 residues. V dropped 1 base and J dropped 7 bases, with 17 bases sitting between them. Written as DNA, the CDR3 is TGTGCCAGCAGCTTAGTGGGCAGACTTAGGTGGGAGCAGTACTTC. As protein: CASSLVGRLRWEQYF.